This TCR beta chain was sequenced in a study of T cell responses to AZD1222 COVID-19 vaccine. As for the study in general: Second-dose intervals near 4 or 12 weeks were combined.

Here immunoSEQ multiplex PCR was the method, and the copy in TCRdb shows in-frame clones only, minus some. The profile covers 150,000 to 200,000 clones, with approximately 91% appearing a single time and less than 6.5% taken by the ten largest. Points on this clone: What it recognizes is unknown.

Study findings and constraints: Nearly half of spike-specific TCRs reportedly target unmutated variant regions.

The sequenced sample was peripheral blood, obtained on day 0 of AZD1222 vaccination. The receptor was derived from an adult in good health.

The CDR3 bases are TGTGCCAGCAGCCCCGCCCCAGGGCGCAGACAAGAGACCCAGTACTTC. This sequence encodes CASSPAPGRRQETQYF. This chain links TRBV5-6 with TRBJ2-5, with a tentative D call TRBD1 (5 bases). The length of the CDR3 is 16 residues. V was pared by 4 bases and J by 2 bases, with 18 bases between. Germline V CDR1 and CDR2: SGHDT, YYEEEE.